The entry below describes one T cell receptor (beta chain). Clones were read by immunoSEQ multiplex PCR, and TCRdb kept only the in-frame ones, dropping some. This sample carries a few million clones, 85% to 95% of them seen once, and the ten largest clones take roughly 0.13%. This entry belongs to a study of shared clonotypes between healthy human individuals. Study-level information: Plates per donor: three CD4 naive, three CD4 memory, two CD8 naive, one CD8 memory.

The CDR3 extends over 13 amino acids. Trimming pared 2 bases from V and 8 bases from J, leaving 12 bases between. Germline lookup yields CDR1 MNHNS and CDR2 SASEGT. The sequence came from a man between 18 and 35 years old in good health. The rearrangement uses TRBV6-1 and TRBJ1-2, with D hard to call. Sequences were obtained from naive CD4+ T cells sorted from blood. Subset meaning: CD45RA+ positively selected. CDR3 in DNA: TGTGCCAGCAGTGAACCAGGACTCGCGGGCTACACCTTC. It is translated as CASSEPGLAGYTF.